The 18 T cell receptor beta chains in this list originate from one sample, sequenced in a study of OX40 agonist ivuxolimab in advanced cancers. Only in-frame clones appear in the TCRdb table, and some are missing; sequencing was by immunoSEQ multiplex PCR. Of 60,000 to 80,000 clones listed, 75% to 85% are singletons. The sample in question was CD4+ or CD8+ T cells sorted from blood, obtained in a trial of the OX40 agonist ivuxolimab. The receptors come from an adult with an advanced solid tumor such as melanoma, head and neck, liver or kidney cancer.

This clone was observed a single time. The gene calls are TRBV11-2 and TRBJ1-2; 9 bases fit TRBD1. The CDR3 runs 13 residues. CDR1 is SGHAT and CDR2 is FQNNGV in the germline V gene. V gave up 6 bases and J gave up 4 bases; unmatched junction bases: 3. The CDR3 sequence: CASSSGQGYGYTF. The CDR3 bases are TGTGCCAGCAGTTCGGGACAGGGCTATGGCTACACCTTC. Based on the CDR3 plus reference TRBV11-2 and TRBJ1-2, the full variable domain is EAGVAQSPRYKIIEKRQSVAFWCNPISGHATLYWYQQILGQGPKLLIQFQNNGVVDDSQLPKDRFSAERLKGVDSTLKIQPAKLEDSAVYLCASSSGQGYGYTFGSGTRLTVV.

The rearrangement links TRBV6-5 to TRBJ2-5; no reliable D call. The J call is doubtful: the DNA matches TRBJ2-7 better. Germline CDR1 MNHEY, CDR2 SVGAGI. The CDR3 is made up of 15 amino acids. The CDR3 sequence: CASSYQSDASYEQYF. As DNA, the CDR3 is TGTGCCAGCAGTTACCAGTCCGACGCATCCTACGAGCAGTACTTC.

There are a few counts of this clone. The V gene is TRBV14, the J gene TRBJ1-2, with D unclear. Trimming stripped 0 bases from V and 1 base from J, with 18 bases between. The germline CDR1 and CDR2 sequences are SGHDN and FVKESK. The CDR3 consists of 18 residues. The CDR3 DNA reads as TGTGCCAGCAGCCAAGATAGGCACAGCACTTTGATTAACTATGGCTACACCTTC. It specifies CASSQDRHSTLINYGYTF.

This clone was seen a few times. The CDR3 protein is CASSRDDRDAFF. The DNA for the CDR3 is TGCGCCAGCAGCCGAGACGACAGGGATGCTTTCTTT. V usage is TRBV5-1 and J usage is TRBJ1-1, with 7 bases lining up with TRBD1. After removal of 4 bases from V and 11 bases from J, the junction contained 8 bases not matched to a gene. Germline lookup yields CDR1 SGHRS and CDR2 YFSETQ. This CDR3 contains 12 residues.

This clone has only one observation. The chain employs TRBV15 and TRBJ2-2, with 8 bases fitting TRBD2. Germline CDR1 LNHNV, CDR2 YYDKDF (reference sequence). This CDR3 is 14 amino acids long. J gave up 6 bases and V 6 bases, and 6 bases lay outside the gene matches. The CDR3 sequence: CATSTGAGAGELFF. Here the CDR3 DNA reads TGTGCCACCAGTACGGGAGCGGGGGCCGGGGAGCTGTTTTTT. The complete variable domain, with remaining parts taken from reference TRBV15 and TRBJ2-2, reads DAMVIQNPRYQVTQFGKPVTLSCSQTLNHNVMYWYQQKSSQAPKLLFHYYDKDFNNEADTPDNFQSRRPNTSFCFLDIRSPGLGDTAMYLCATSTGAGAGELFFGEGSRLTVL.

This chain links TRBV6-1 with TRBJ2-7; 7 nucleotides agree with TRBD1. In germline, CDR1 is MNHNS, CDR2 SASEGT. V shed 2 bases, J shed 0 bases, and the junction held 4 bases outside the gene matches. The CDR3 has 15 amino acids. This chain's CDR3 is CASSERGQASYEQYF. The CDR3 DNA is TGTGCCAGCAGTGAAAGAGGACAGGCCTCCTACGAGCAGTACTTC.

The chain employs TRBV7-9 and TRBJ2-1, with D perhaps TRBD2 (7 bases). V shed 5 bases and J shed 7 bases, with 18 bases lying between them. CDR3 length: 15 residues. CDR1 is SEHNR, CDR2 FQNEAQ, per germline (reference sequence). In DNA, the CDR3 is TGTGCCAGCAGCCGAGGGGGAGGGGCAATGAATGAGCAGTTCTTC. This translates into CASSRGGGAMNEQFF.

This chain connects TRBV9 to TRBJ1-5, with D perhaps TRBD1 (6 bases). The CDR3 contains 15 residues. Between the trimmed V and J ends, which lost 0 bases and 3 bases, there was a span of 10 bases. Germline V CDR1 and CDR2: SGDLS, YYNGEE. This CDR3 is CASSVGRDNNQPQHF. The CDR3 nucleotides read TGTGCCAGCAGCGTAGGCCGGGACAACAATCAGCCCCAGCATTTT. The variable domain in full, completed from reference TRBV9 and TRBJ1-5, reads DSGVTQTPKHLITATGQRVTLRCSPRSGDLSVYWYQQSLDQGLQFLIQYYNGEERAKGNILERFSAQQFPDLHSELNLSSLELGDSALYFCASSVGRDNNQPQHFGDGTRLSIL.

This clone was observed a handful of times. The chain is built from TRBV6-5 and TRBJ2-1, with D perhaps being TRBD1 or TRBD2 (5 bases each). Deletions cut 5 bases from V and 5 bases from J, with 10 bases between. The CDR3 consists of 13 residues. CDR1 is MNHEY, CDR2 SVGAGI, per germline. CDR3 sequence (DNA): TGTGCCAGCAGTAAGGGACGCCACAATGAGCAGTTCTTC. It yields the protein CASSKGRHNEQFF.

The V and J genes are TRBV2 and TRBJ1-3; 11 bases fit TRBD1. The CDR3 is 14 amino acids. In germline, CDR1 is SNHLY, CDR2 FYNNEI. J was trimmed by 2 bases and V by 6 bases; bases with no gene match: 0. The CDR3 region has the DNA TGTGCCAGCAGGGACAGGGGGCCTGGAAACACCATATATTTT. It yields the protein CASRDRGPGNTIYF.

The chain uses TRBV6-7 and TRBJ1-1, with D unclear. TRBV6-7 is an ORF, with its function uncertain. V lost 5 bases, J lost 8 bases, and 15 bases lay in between. CDR3 length equals 13 residues. The CDR3 sequence is CASSPTSRSEAFF. The CDR3 nucleotides are TGTGCCAGCAGTCCGACCTCTAGGTCAGAAGCTTTCTTT.

This rearrangement joins TRBV28 to TRBJ2-7; TRBD1 might be the D (5 bases). The CDR3 consists of 13 residues. Germline CDR1 is MDHEN and CDR2 is SYDVKM. V was cut by 8 bases and J by 0 bases, with 11 bases left in between. The CDR3 region is CASAKTASYEQYF. CDR3 bases: TGTGCCAGCGCCAAGACAGCCTCCTACGAGCAGTACTTC.

This clone was seen only once. The chain links TRBV11-2 to TRBJ1-1, with TRBD1 identical over 8 bases. Germline V CDR1 and CDR2: SGHAT, FQNNGV. The V gene end was trimmed by 1 base and the J gene end by 7 bases; junction bases not matched to a gene: 5. CDR3 length: 14 amino acids. The CDR3 DNA is TGTGCCAGCAGCTTAGGACAGGGGAGGGGTGAAGCTTTCTTT. Encoded protein: CASSLGQGRGEAFF. Based on the CDR3 plus reference TRBV11-2 and TRBJ1-1, the full variable domain is EAGVAQSPRYKIIEKRQSVAFWCNPISGHATLYWYQQILGQGPKLLIQFQNNGVVDDSQLPKDRFSAERLKGVDSTLKIQPAKLEDSAVYLCASSLGQGRGEAFFGQGTRLTVV.

The chain couples TRBV7-3 to TRBJ2-1; D not certain. V was clipped by 5 bases and J by 2 bases, with 13 bases between them. Germline CDR1 is SGHTA and CDR2 is FQGTGA. The CDR3 extends over 15 amino acids. CDR3 in DNA: TGTGCCAGCAGCCCAGCCCAATATACCTACAATGAGCAGTTCTTC. Translating gives CASSPAQYTYNEQFF.

This clone was counted only a few times. The chain employs TRBV28 and TRBJ2-5; 7 positions agree with TRBD1. The junction had 9 bases not matched to a gene; V was cut back by 3 bases and J by 5 bases. The CDR3 length is 15 residues. CDR1 and CDR2 (germline): MDHEN, SYDVKM. This chain's CDR3 is CASSLTRGQWETQYF. For the CDR3, the DNA is TGTGCCAGCAGTTTGACGAGGGGGCAGTGGGAGACCCAGTACTTC.

V and J are TRBV7-9 and TRBJ1-6, with D uncertain. The CDR3 contains 17 residues. Trimming pared 5 bases from V and 5 bases from J, leaving 19 bases between. The germline V gene has CDR1 SEHNR and CDR2 FQNEAQ (reference sequence). The CDR3: CASSPTPFGLDNSPLHF. CDR3 nucleotide sequence: TGTGCCAGCAGCCCCACCCCCTTTGGACTTGATAATTCACCCCTCCACTTT.

By its share, this clone is medium-sized. The chain combines TRBV7-8 with TRBJ1-2; unclear D gene. This CDR3 has 14 residues. V lost 2 bases and J 3 bases, leaving 10 bases between the germline ends. Per the germline V gene, CDR1 is SGHVS and CDR2 is FQNEAQ. This CDR3 is CASSLRLEDYGYTF. The DNA for the CDR3 is TGTGCCAGCAGCTTACGCCTGGAGGACTATGGCTACACCTTC.

This rearrangement joins TRBV7-8 to TRBJ2-1; D gene uncertain. The CDR3 covers 13 residues. V was cut by 5 bases and J by 8 bases, with 13 bases left in between. Per germline, CDR1 SGHVS and CDR2 FQNEAQ. CDR3 amino acids: CASSPSWVDEQFF. As DNA, the CDR3 is TGTGCCAGCAGCCCCAGTTGGGTGGATGAGCAGTTCTTC.